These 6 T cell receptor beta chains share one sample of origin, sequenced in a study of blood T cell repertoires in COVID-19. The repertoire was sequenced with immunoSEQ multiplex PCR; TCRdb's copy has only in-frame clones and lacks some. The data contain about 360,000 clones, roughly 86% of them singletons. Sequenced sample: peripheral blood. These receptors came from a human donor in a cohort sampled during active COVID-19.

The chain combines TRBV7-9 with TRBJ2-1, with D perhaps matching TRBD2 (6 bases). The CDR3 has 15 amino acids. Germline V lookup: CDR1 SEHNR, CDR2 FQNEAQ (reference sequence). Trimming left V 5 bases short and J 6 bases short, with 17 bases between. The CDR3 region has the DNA TGTGCCAGCAGCATTAGACTAGGTAGGGCCAATGAGCAGTTCTTC. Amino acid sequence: CASSIRLGRANEQFF.

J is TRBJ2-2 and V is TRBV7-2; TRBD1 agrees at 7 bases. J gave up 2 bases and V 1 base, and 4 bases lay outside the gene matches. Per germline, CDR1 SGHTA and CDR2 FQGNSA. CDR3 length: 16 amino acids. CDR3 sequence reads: CASSLVGQLNTGELFF. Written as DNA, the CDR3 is TGTGCCAGCAGCTTAGTGGGACAGCTCAACACCGGGGAGCTGTTTTTT.

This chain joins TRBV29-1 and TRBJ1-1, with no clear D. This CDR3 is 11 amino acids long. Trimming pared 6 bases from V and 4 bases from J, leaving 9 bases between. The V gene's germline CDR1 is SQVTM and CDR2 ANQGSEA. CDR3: CSVTGSTEAFF. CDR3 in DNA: TGCAGCGTGACCGGGAGCACTGAAGCTTTCTTT.

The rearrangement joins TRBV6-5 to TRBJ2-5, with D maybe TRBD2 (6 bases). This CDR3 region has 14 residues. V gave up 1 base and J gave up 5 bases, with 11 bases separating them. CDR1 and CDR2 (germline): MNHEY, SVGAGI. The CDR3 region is CASSYLAGGETQYF. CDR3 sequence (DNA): TGTGCCAGCAGTTACTTAGCTGGGGGGGAGACCCAGTACTTC.

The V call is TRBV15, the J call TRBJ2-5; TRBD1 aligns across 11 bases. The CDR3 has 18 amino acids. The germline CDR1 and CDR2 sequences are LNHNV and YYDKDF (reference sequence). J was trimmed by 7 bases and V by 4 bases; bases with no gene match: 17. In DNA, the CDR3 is TGTGCCACCAGCAAGGCCGGGACAGGGGGTTTTTTGGTCGGGACCCAGTACTTC. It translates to CATSKAGTGGFLVGTQYF.

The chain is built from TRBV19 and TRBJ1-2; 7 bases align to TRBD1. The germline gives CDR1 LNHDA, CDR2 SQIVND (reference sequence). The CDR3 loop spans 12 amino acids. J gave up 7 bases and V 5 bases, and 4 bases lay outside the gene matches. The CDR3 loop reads CASSSGQPGYTF. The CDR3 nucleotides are TGTGCCAGTAGTTCGGGACAGCCTGGCTACACCTTC.